Each of the 18 T cell receptor beta chains below was sequenced from the same sample in a study of cytomegalovirus exposure and HLA in healthy donors. This PCR relied on a set of 60 Vbeta primers and 13 Jbeta primers. TCRdb keeps only in-frame clones here, not all; method: immunoSEQ multiplex PCR. The sample includes approximately 300,000 clones, around four fifths of them seen just once. Sequences were obtained from PBMCs. The receptors shown here come from a woman aged 40 to 50 in good health and CMV-seropositive.

The chain combines TRBV28 with TRBJ1-1; possibly TRBD1 for D (5 bases). Deletions cut 7 bases from V and 3 bases from J, with 12 bases between. Per germline, CDR1 MDHEN and CDR2 SYDVKM. This CDR3 is built from 13 residues. CDR3 nucleotide sequence: TGTGCCAGCACCACCCCGGGGGACACTGAAGCTTTCTTT. This codes for CASTTPGDTEAFF.

The chain recombines TRBV9 with TRBJ1-1; D is possibly TRBD1 (6 bases). Germline CDR1 and CDR2: SGDLS and YYNGEE. CDR3 length: 15 amino acids. V lost 4 bases and J 3 bases, leaving 16 bases between the germline ends. CDR3 sequence: CASSPQQGSYTEAFF. CDR3 coding DNA: TGTGCCAGCAGCCCGCAACAGGGCTCATACACTGAAGCTTTCTTT.

This clone came up once. V is TRBV19 and J is TRBJ1-2, with a tentative D call TRBD1 (6 bases). Germline lookup yields CDR1 LNHDA and CDR2 SQIVND (reference sequence). Trimming shortened V by 5 bases and J by 3 bases, and 10 bases separated the two germline ends. The CDR3 has 13 residues. The CDR3 spells CASSPGDHYGYTF. CDR3 nucleotide sequence: TGTGCCAGTAGTCCAGGGGATCACTATGGCTACACCTTC.

The chain recombines TRBV28 with TRBJ1-4, with D perhaps TRBD1 (5 bases). Between the trimmed V and J ends, which lost 1 base and 7 bases, there was a span of 22 bases. The germline gives CDR1 MDHEN, CDR2 SYDVKM. The CDR3 has 18 amino acids. CDR3 loop: CASSLYFGGLVFGEKLFF. The CDR3, as DNA: TGTGCCAGCAGTTTATATTTTGGGGGGTTGGTCTTCGGTGAAAAACTGTTTTTT.

V usage is TRBV5-6 and J usage is TRBJ1-2; perhaps TRBD1 as D (6 bases). V was shortened by 3 bases and J by 4 bases, with 22 bases between the two germline ends. This CDR3 region has 17 residues. Germline V lookup: CDR1 SGHDT, CDR2 YYEEEE. This chain's CDR3 is CASSWFVPLQGSYGYTF. For the CDR3, the DNA is TGTGCCAGCAGCTGGTTCGTGCCGTTACAGGGTAGCTATGGCTACACCTTC.

J is TRBJ1-2 and V is TRBV4-3; no clear D. The germline CDR1 and CDR2 sequences are LGHNA and YSLEER. The CDR3 covers 16 residues. V was trimmed by 0 bases and J by 0 bases, leaving 11 bases between them. The CDR3, as DNA: TGCGCCAGCAGCCAAGATTGGGCAGCAACTAACTATGGCTACACCTTC. This sequence encodes CASSQDWAATNYGYTF.

V and J are TRBV11-2 and TRBJ1-1; TRBD1 matches at 8 bases. The CDR3 has 13 residues. Losses at the gene ends were 6 bases for V and 8 bases for J; bases not matched to a gene: 8. Germline assignment: CDR1 SGHAT and CDR2 FQNNGV. The DNA of the CDR3 is TGTGCCAGCAGTCGGCAACGACAGGGGGAAGCTTTCTTT. This codes for CASSRQRQGEAFF.

The rearrangement uses TRBV27 and TRBJ2-7, with 7 bases fitting TRBD1. The V gene's germline CDR1 is MNHEY and CDR2 SMNVEV (reference sequence). V shed 0 bases and J 3 bases; nucleotides not matched to a gene: 5. The CDR3 totals 15 residues. The CDR3 is CASSLSNRGYYEQYF. CDR3 bases: TGTGCCAGCAGTTTATCGAACAGGGGATACTACGAGCAGTACTTC.

A word on this clone: Germline is not matched at one junction end, which may reflect a read error. V and J are TRBV29-1 and TRBJ2-3, with D possibly matching TRBD2 (6 bases). This CDR3 spans 14 amino acids. Germline values: CDR1 SQVTM, CDR2 ANQGSEA. The CDR3 coding sequence is TGCAGCCTTGAGGAGGGAGTAGGACCAGATACGCAGTATTTT. This translates into CSLEEGVGPDTQYF.

V usage is TRBV7-2 and J usage is TRBJ2-1, with D possibly being TRBD2 (5 bases). This CDR3 spans 15 amino acids. Trimming took 5 bases from V and 5 from J, leaving 16 bases between them. CDR1 and CDR2 (germline): SGHTA, FQGNSA. The CDR3 loop reads CASSPSLMGNNEQFF. The CDR3 DNA is TGTGCCAGCAGCCCTAGCTTAATGGGAAACAATGAGCAGTTCTTC.

CDR3: CASSLVGQIQETQYF. The CDR3 nucleotides read TGTGCCAGCAGCTTAGTAGGACAGATACAAGAGACCCAGTACTTC. The chain employs TRBV7-6 and TRBJ2-5; TRBD1 might be the D (6 bases). Germline loops: CDR1 SGHVS, CDR2 FNYEAQ. Trimming shortened V by 1 base and J by 2 bases, and 11 bases separated the two germline ends. The CDR3 extends over 15 amino acids. Complete variable domain (other parts from reference TRBV7-6 and TRBJ2-5): GAGVSQSPRYKVTKRGQDVALRCDPISGHVSLYWYRQALGQGPEFLTYFNYEAQQDKSGLPNDRFSAERPEGSISTLTIQRTEQRDSAMYRCASSLVGQIQETQYFGPGTRLLVL.

This rearrangement joins TRBV13 to TRBJ2-2, with D maybe TRBD2 (5 bases). The length of the CDR3 is 15 residues. The germline CDR1 and CDR2 sequences are PRHDT and FYEKMQ (reference sequence). With 6 bases removed from V and 1 base from J, the gap between germline ends came to 12 bases. CDR3: CASSHGNLNTGELFF. CDR3 nucleotides: TGTGCCAGCAGTCACGGGAATCTGAACACCGGGGAGCTGTTTTTT.

This clone has a handful of counts. This chain links TRBV7-2 with TRBJ2-1; TRBD2 matches at 16 bases. With 3 bases clipped from V and 5 bases from J, the junction kept 10 bases outside the gene matches. Looked up from germline, CDR1 is SGHTA and CDR2 is FQGNSA. This CDR3 spans 19 amino acids. The CDR3 is CASSFRPGLAGGPNNEQFF. Written as DNA, the CDR3 is TGTGCCAGCAGCTTTCGCCCGGGACTAGCGGGAGGGCCGAACAATGAGCAGTTCTTC. The full variable domain, rest sourced from reference TRBV7-2 and TRBJ2-1, is GAGVSQSPSNKVTEKGKDVELRCDPISGHTALYWYRQSLGQGLEFLIYFQGNSAPDKSGLPSDRFSAERTGGSVSTLTIQRTQQEDSAVYLCASSFRPGLAGGPNNEQFFGPGTRLTVL.

This rearrangement joins TRBV5-1 to TRBJ1-2; 7 bases match TRBD1. The CDR3 runs to 13 residues. The V gene end was trimmed by 4 bases and the J gene end by 5 bases; junction bases not matched to a gene: 5. Germline V lookup: CDR1 SGHRS, CDR2 YFSETQ. The CDR3 DNA follows: TGCGCCAGCAGCCCGGGACAGCCATATGGCTACACCTTC. As protein: CASSPGQPYGYTF.

This clone was counted only a few times. The chain employs TRBV7-3 and TRBJ2-3, with D possibly TRBD1 on 8 matching bases. This CDR3 spans 15 amino acids. Trimming took 2 bases from V and 6 from J, leaving 15 bases between them. CDR1 and CDR2 (germline): SGHTA, FQGTGA. The CDR3, as DNA: TGTGCCAGCAGCTTACAGGGGGCGGGGGCGGATACGCAGTATTTT. Its protein product is CASSLQGAGADTQYF.

This chain joins TRBV28 and TRBJ2-7; a weak D match, TRBD2 (6 bases). In germline, CDR1 is MDHEN, CDR2 SYDVKM. The V end was cut by 6 bases, the J end by 3 bases, with 12 bases between. This CDR3 is 13 amino acids long. Here the CDR3 DNA reads TGTGCCAGCAGCCGCCTGCGGGGCTACGAGCAGTACTTC. It yields the protein CASSRLRGYEQYF.

This clone was observed a handful of times. Additional DNA sequences in this sample encode the identical CDR3. The chain is built from TRBV18 and TRBJ2-5, with 8 bases matching TRBD1. V was clipped by 3 bases and J by 3 bases; unmatched bases: 0. There are 13 residues in the CDR3. From germline, CDR1 is KGHSH and CDR2 LQKENI. CDR3 in DNA: TGTGCCAGCTCACCGGACAGGGAAGAGACCCAGTACTTC. Translation gives CASSPDREETQYF.

The chain employs TRBV28 and TRBJ2-2; 7 bases map to TRBD1. CDR3 length: 15 residues. The trim removed 10 bases at V and 1 base at J, leaving 9 bases unmatched. Germline lookup yields CDR1 MDHEN and CDR2 SYDVKM. The DNA of the CDR3 is TGTGCCATCTCCAAGGGGGACAGGAACACCGGGGAGCTGTTTTTT. As protein: CAISKGDRNTGELFF.